Following are 7 T cell receptor beta chains from one sample sequenced in a study of CD8 T cells in Susac syndrome. Random hexamers were used to reverse transcribe roughly 0.5 to 1 ug of RNA. A single record per CDR3 protein comes from TCRdb applying MiXCR to the immunoSEQ multiplex PCR reads. The data show about 100,000 distinct CDR3 sequences, 95% seen once. The material sequenced was CD8+ T cells from PBMCs. These receptors all come from a human donor with Susac syndrome.

The gene calls are TRBV29-1 and TRBJ2-3, with 10 bases aligning to TRBD1. This CDR3 contains 15 residues. V dropped 2 bases and J dropped 1; count of bases not matched to a gene: 3. Germline loops: CDR1 SQVTM, CDR2 ANQGSEA. CDR3 DNA sequence: TGCAGCGTTGAACGTGGGACAGGGGGCACAGATACGCAGTATTTT. This encodes CSVERGTGGTDTQYF.

The rearrangement joins TRBV19 to TRBJ1-5; possibly TRBD1 for D (5 bases). Per the germline V gene, CDR1 is LNHDA and CDR2 is SQIVND (reference sequence). This CDR3 contains 13 residues. Trimming took off 8 bases at V and 11 bases at J, with 19 bases between the two ends. CDR3 coding DNA: TGTGCCAGTGGATTCCAGGGCCTACTGACCCAGCATTTT. This sequence encodes CASGFQGLLTQHF. The whole variable domain, filled in from reference TRBV19 and TRBJ1-5, reads DGGITQSPKYLFRKEGQNVTLSCEQNLNHDAMYWYRQDPGQGLRLIYYSQIVNDFQKGDIAEGYSVSREKKESFPLTVTSAQKNPTAFYLCASGFQGLLTQHFGDGTRLSIL.

The chain joins TRBV29-1 to TRBJ1-5; maybe TRBD1 (5 bases). Per the germline V gene, CDR1 is SQVTM and CDR2 is ANQGSEA. The CDR3 consists of 14 residues. The V gene lost 6 bases and the J gene lost 0 bases, with 12 bases spanning the gap. Written as DNA, the CDR3 is TGCAGCGTCGCGACGACAGATAGCAATCAGCCCCAGCATTTT. This translates into CSVATTDSNQPQHF.

The chain joins TRBV20-1 to TRBJ2-2; the D gene is possibly TRBD1 (5 bases). Germline V gene data show CDR1 as DFQATT and CDR2 as SNEGSKA (reference sequence). The ends were cut back, 5 bases at V and 7 bases at J, with 11 bases in the middle. This CDR3 region has 12 residues. CDR3 sequence reads: CSASQGDGELFF. The CDR3 DNA sequence: TGCAGTGCTTCCCAGGGCGACGGGGAGCTGTTTTTT.

V gene TRBV29-1 combines with J gene TRBJ1-2; D is unclear. The germline CDR1 and CDR2 sequences are SQVTM and ANQGSEA. The CDR3 is made up of 14 amino acids. V dropped 1 base and J dropped 3 bases, with 12 bases sitting between them. CDR3 in DNA: TGCAGCGTTGAAGGTCTGCAGGACGACTATGGCTACACCTTC. Translated, it gives CSVEGLQDDYGYTF.

The chain links TRBV11-2 to TRBJ1-5, with TRBD1 as a possible D gene (5 bases). Germline CDR1 reads SGHAT; CDR2 reads FQNNGV. CDR3 size: 18 residues. V lost 5 bases to trimming and J lost 2 bases, with 22 bases between them. DNA of the CDR3: TGTGCCAGCAGCCCCCGCCCGGGACGCGGGGTCGGCAATCAGCCCCAGCATTTT. Its protein is CASSPRPGRGVGNQPQHF.

The chain couples TRBV6-5 to TRBJ2-5; D not resolved. V lost 6 bases and J 5 bases, leaving 13 bases between the germline ends. Germline values: CDR1 MNHEY, CDR2 SVGAGI. There are 13 residues in the CDR3. The CDR3 nucleotides are TGTGCCAGCAGAGTGGACGGTTTGGAGACCCAGTACTTC. This codes for CASRVDGLETQYF.